This T cell receptor beta chain appears in the sequencing data of a study of blood T cell repertoires in COVID-19. Study information: Material from acute and convalescent COVID-19 was sourced from the United States, Italy and Spain. T cells, B-cell-depleted T cells, or PBMCs supplied cDNA or gDNA.

This CDR3 is 13 amino acids long. The V end was cut by 4 bases, the J end by 7 bases, with 10 bases between. From germline, CDR1 is SGHTA and CDR2 FQGTGA. Methods used by the authors: Estimation of nucleated cell counts relied on the amplification of reference gene primers. Clones were read by immunoSEQ multiplex PCR, and TCRdb kept only the in-frame ones, dropping some. V and J calls and clone size are copied from that table; D and trimming were computed from the DNA. Among over 400,000 clones listed, approximately 85% were seen once. In its sample, this clone was seen a few times. The TCR originated in a human donor in a cohort sampled during active COVID-19. This chain links TRBV7-3 with TRBJ2-2; the D gene is possibly TRBD1 (6 bases). The sample was peripheral blood. CDR3 amino acids: CASSSTTGGELFF. The CDR3 DNA is TGTGCCAGCAGCTCAACGACAGGCGGGGAGCTGTTTTTT.